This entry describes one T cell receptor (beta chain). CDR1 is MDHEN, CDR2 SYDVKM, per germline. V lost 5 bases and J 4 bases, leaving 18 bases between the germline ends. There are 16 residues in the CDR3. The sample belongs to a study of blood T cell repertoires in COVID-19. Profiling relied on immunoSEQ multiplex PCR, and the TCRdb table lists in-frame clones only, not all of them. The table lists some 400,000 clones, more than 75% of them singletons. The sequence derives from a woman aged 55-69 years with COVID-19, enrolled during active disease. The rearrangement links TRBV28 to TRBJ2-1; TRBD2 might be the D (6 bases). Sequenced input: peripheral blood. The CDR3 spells CASSATLASSYNEQFF. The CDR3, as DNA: TGTGCCAGCAGTGCTACCCTAGCGTCTAGTTACAATGAGCAGTTCTTC.